The 16 T cell receptor beta chains reported below all come from one sample, sequenced in a study of CD8+CD57+ T cells in acquired aplastic anemia (dated by TCRdb to the late 2010s). Expansion of CD8+CD57+ cells had been shown by flow cytometry in the patients chosen for sequencing. The sequencer was an Illumina HiSeq 2000. TCR beta VDJ combination and CDR3 sequence profiling used genomic DNA as the template. Using fastp at Q25 and MiXCR, TCRdb reprocessed the public reads and kept productive beta chains. Every entry covers one CDR3 protein and lists the most common genes and DNA from its rows. Here the sample has 150,000 to 200,000 distinct CDR3 sequences; about 50% occur a single time. The ten largest clonotypes hold under 40% of the sample. What was sequenced was sorted CD4+, CD8+, or CD8+CD57+ T cells (not recorded which) from PBMCs. The receptors originated from a human donor with aplastic anemia.

This clonotype showed up many times. The chain carries TRBV11-2 and TRBJ1-2, with TRBD1 as a possible D gene (6 bases). The CDR3 totals 12 residues. From germline, CDR1 is SGHAT and CDR2 FQNNGV. V dropped 4 bases and J dropped 8 bases, with 11 bases sitting between them. The CDR3 nucleotides read TGTGCCAGCAGCTCCCACAGGGTCGGCTACACCTTC. This translates into CASSSHRVGYTF.

The chain carries TRBV2 and TRBJ2-3; 7 positions agree with TRBD2. The germline gives CDR1 SNHLY, CDR2 FYNNEI. There are 15 residues in the CDR3. V gave up 8 bases and J gave up 0 bases; unmatched junction bases: 8. CDR3 region: CASVELAPSTDTQYF. CDR3 DNA: TGTGCCAGCGTCGAACTAGCGCCTAGCACAGATACGCAGTATTTT.

The chain couples TRBV5-5 to TRBJ2-7; 9 bases map to TRBD2. The V and J ends lost 4 bases and 0 bases, in that order; junction bases with no gene match: 5. CDR1 is SGHKS and CDR2 is YYEKEE in the germline V gene (reference sequence). The CDR3 has 15 residues. The CDR3 sequence: CASSVFSGSSYEQYF. CDR3 DNA: TGTGCCAGCAGCGTCTTTAGCGGGAGCTCCTACGAGCAGTACTTC.

The chain uses TRBV10-3 and TRBJ2-7; possible D gene TRBD1, 6 bases. This CDR3 has 12 residues. Germline V gene lookup returns CDR1 ENHRY and CDR2 SYGVKD. The V end lost 2 bases, the J end lost 6 bases, and 8 bases lay between the germline ends. For the CDR3, the DNA is TGTGCCATCAGTGAGGAAGGGGGCGAGCAGTACTTC. Residues: CAISEEGGEQYF.

There are many counts of this clonotype. The gene calls are TRBV13 and TRBJ2-3, with D unresolved. Per the germline V gene, CDR1 is PRHDT and CDR2 is FYEKMQ (reference sequence). Trimming removed 2 bases at V and 3 bases at J, with 6 bases between. The CDR3 is 13 amino acids. This chain's CDR3 is CASSLSYTDTQYF. DNA for the CDR3: TGTGCCAGCAGCTTATCGTATACAGATACGCAGTATTTT.

The rearrangement joins TRBV9 to TRBJ1-2; D remains ambiguous. The germline V and J ends were trimmed by 0 bases and 1 base, with 4 bases remaining between them. CDR1 and CDR2 from the germline V gene are SGDLS and YYNGEE. The CDR3 consists of 13 residues. The CDR3 region is CASSVGSNYGYTF. DNA of the CDR3: TGTGCCAGCAGCGTAGGTAGTAACTATGGCTACACCTTC. Full variable domain (missing parts from reference TRBV9 and TRBJ1-2): DSGVTQTPKHLITATGQRVTLRCSPRSGDLSVYWYQQSLDQGLQFLIQYYNGEERAKGNILERFSAQQFPDLHSELNLSSLELGDSALYFCASSVGSNYGYTFGSGTRLTVV.

This clonotype was counted between two and nine times. This sequence joins TRBV5-1 and TRBJ2-7, with TRBD2 identical over 7 bases. Per germline, CDR1 SGHRS and CDR2 YFSETQ. With V trimmed by 5 bases and J by 6 bases, 11 bases remained unmatched. The length of the CDR3 is 14 residues. CDR3 loop: CASRISAGVREQYF. CDR3 DNA sequence: TGCGCCAGCAGAATTTCGGCGGGGGTCCGCGAGCAGTACTTC. Looking up the rest from reference TRBV5-1 and TRBJ2-7 gives the full variable domain: KAGVTQTPRYLIKTRGQQVTLSCSPISGHRSVSWYQQTPGQGLQFLFEYFSETQRNKGNFPGRFSGRQFSNSRSEMNVSTLELGDSALYLCASRISAGVREQYFGPGTRLTVT.

This clonotype has at least ten counts. The V call is TRBV6-4, the J call TRBJ2-3; 9 positions match TRBD2. Trimming took 3 bases from V and 3 from J; bases not matched to a gene: 4. From germline, CDR1 is MRHNA and CDR2 SNTAGT. CDR3 length: 15 amino acids. The CDR3 here is CASSDVSGRTDTQYF. The CDR3 nucleotides read TGTGCCAGCAGTGATGTTAGCGGGAGAACAGATACGCAGTATTTT.

This clonotype showed up just once. This chain connects TRBV25-1 to TRBJ1-1; D might be TRBD1 (5 bases). V shed 4 bases and J shed 4 bases, with 16 bases lying between them. In germline, CDR1 is MGHDK, CDR2 SYGVNS. The CDR3 extends over 15 amino acids. The CDR3 DNA reads TGTGCCAGCAGTGGGGCAGGGTGGATGCGCACTGAAGCTTTCTTT. It translates to CASSGAGWMRTEAFF.

The rearrangement joins TRBV29-1 to TRBJ2-3; 7 bases align to TRBD1. V shed 6 bases and J 1 base; nucleotides not matched to a gene: 1. CDR1 is SQVTM, CDR2 ANQGSEA, per germline. The CDR3 is made up of 12 amino acids. CDR3 coding DNA: TGCAGCGTGGGGACAGGCACAGATACGCAGTATTTT. It codes for CSVGTGTDTQYF.

This rearrangement joins TRBV9 to TRBJ1-6; no clear D gene. The CDR3 runs 17 residues. V dropped 0 bases and J dropped 5 bases, with 15 bases sitting between them. Germline V lookup: CDR1 SGDLS, CDR2 YYNGEE. CDR3 loop: CASSVDGRVGNNSPLHF. CDR3 sequence (DNA): TGTGCCAGCAGCGTAGATGGAAGGGTGGGGAATAATTCACCCCTCCACTTT. Full variable domain (outside the CDR3, taken from reference TRBV9 and TRBJ1-6): DSGVTQTPKHLITATGQRVTLRCSPRSGDLSVYWYQQSLDQGLQFLIQYYNGEERAKGNILERFSAQQFPDLHSELNLSSLELGDSALYFCASSVDGRVGNNSPLHFGNGTRLTVT.

This clonotype has a count of ten or more. The V gene is TRBV10-2, the J gene TRBJ1-5; the D gene is possibly TRBD1 (5 bases). Trimming removed 6 bases from V and 0 bases from J, with 6 bases in between. The CDR3 sequence is 13 residues long. CDR1 and CDR2 from the germline V gene are WSHSY and SAAADI. CDR3 nucleotides: TGCGCCAGCAGGGGACTTAGCAATCAGCCCCAGCATTTT. Residues: CASRGLSNQPQHF.

This clonotype was counted between two and nine times. A clone one base away is much larger, so this may be a read error. This sequence joins TRBV7-3 and TRBJ2-6; 9 bases agree with TRBD1. Trimming took 3 bases from V and 10 from J; bases not matched to a gene: 10. CDR1 is SGHTA, CDR2 FQGTGA, per germline. The CDR3 has 16 residues. For the CDR3, the DNA is TGTGCCAGCAGCTTTACTGCAAGGACAGGGGAGAACGTCCTGACTTTC. It encodes CASSFTARTGENVLTF.

This clonotype was observed many times. The chain has TRBV6-1 and TRBJ2-3; weak D call: TRBD2 (6 bases). V was cut by 5 bases and J by 2 bases, with 17 bases left in between. The CDR3 loop spans 16 amino acids. Per the germline V gene, CDR1 is MNHNS and CDR2 is SASEGT. The CDR3 region is CASSPLVAASTDTQYF. CDR3 in DNA: TGTGCCAGCAGTCCGTTGGTAGCGGCTTCCACAGATACGCAGTATTTT.

The V call is TRBV20-1, the J call TRBJ1-3; D might be TRBD1 (5 bases). Per the germline V gene, CDR1 is DFQATT and CDR2 is SNEGSKA (reference sequence). The CDR3 extends over 16 amino acids. Between the trimmed V and J ends, which lost 3 bases and 4 bases, there was a span of 19 bases. CDR3 sequence: CSARSPGTAVGNTIYF. CDR3 sequence (DNA): TGCAGTGCTAGGAGCCCGGGGACTGCAGTGGGAAACACCATATATTTT.

This rearrangement joins TRBV5-4 to TRBJ2-3, with D unresolved. CDR1 is SGHNT, CDR2 YYREEE, per germline (reference sequence). There are 10 residues in the CDR3. The V gene lost 6 bases and the J gene lost 5 bases, with 4 bases spanning the gap. The CDR3 bases are TGTGCCAGCAAGGGAGATACGCAGTATTTT. This sequence encodes CASKGDTQYF.